The present entry profiles one T cell receptor (beta chain) with its context. Its antigen remains unidentified. The CDR3 length is 16 residues. CDR1 and CDR2 from the germline V gene are KGHDR and SFDVKD. V was pared by 4 bases and J by 5 bases, with 4 bases of the junction left unmatched. The data were produced by immunoSEQ multiplex PCR, yet TCRdb's version contains in-frame clones alone and is incomplete. Counted here are about 180,000 clones, approximately 88% occurring once; the ten biggest clones make up about 5.9%. The sample belongs to a study of Ad26.COV2.S vaccination and SARS-CoV-2 variants. Study-level findings and limits: It is possible that the TCR breadth and depth analyses underestimated the total T cell responses. Recipients given vaccine exceeded placebo recipients in spike-specific TCR breadth.

The source is a human donor who had recovered from COVID-19. The specimen was peripheral blood, collected after recovery from COVID-19. The chain is built from TRBV24-1 and TRBJ2-2; 12 bases line up with TRBD1. In DNA form, the CDR3 reads TGTGCCACCAGTGACCCGGGACAGGGGGCGACCGGGGAGCTGTTTTTT. Translation: CATSDPGQGATGELFF.